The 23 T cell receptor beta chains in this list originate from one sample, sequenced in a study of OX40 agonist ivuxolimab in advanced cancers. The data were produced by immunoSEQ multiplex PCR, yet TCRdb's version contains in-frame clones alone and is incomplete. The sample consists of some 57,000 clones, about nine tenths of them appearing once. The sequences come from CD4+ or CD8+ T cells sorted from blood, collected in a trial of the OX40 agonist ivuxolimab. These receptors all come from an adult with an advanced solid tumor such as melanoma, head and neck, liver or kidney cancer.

CDR3 in amino acids: CASSQEGDSNQPQHF. The CDR3, as DNA: TGTGCCAGCAGCCAAGAGGGGGATAGCAATCAGCCCCAGCATTTT. The V and J genes are TRBV4-2 and TRBJ1-5; D perhaps matches TRBD1 (5 bases). The germline V gene has CDR1 LGHNA and CDR2 YNFKEQ. The length of the CDR3 is 15 residues. V lost 0 bases to trimming and J lost 0 bases, with 6 bases between them.

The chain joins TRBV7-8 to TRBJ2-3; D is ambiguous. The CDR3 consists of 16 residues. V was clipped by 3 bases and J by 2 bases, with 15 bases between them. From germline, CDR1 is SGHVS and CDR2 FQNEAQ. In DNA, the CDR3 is TGTGCCAGCAGCTTTAAATACCCCGGCCCCACAGATACGCAGTATTTT. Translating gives CASSFKYPGPTDTQYF.

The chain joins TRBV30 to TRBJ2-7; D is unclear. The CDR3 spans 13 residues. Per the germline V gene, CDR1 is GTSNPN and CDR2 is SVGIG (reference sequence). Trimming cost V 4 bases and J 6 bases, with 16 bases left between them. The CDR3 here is CAWTLDSPAEQYF. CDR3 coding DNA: TGTGCCTGGACCCTTGATAGTCCTGCCGAGCAGTACTTC.

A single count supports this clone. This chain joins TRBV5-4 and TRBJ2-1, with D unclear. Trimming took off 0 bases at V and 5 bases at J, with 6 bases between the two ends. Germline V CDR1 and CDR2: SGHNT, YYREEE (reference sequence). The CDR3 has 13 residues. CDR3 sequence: CASSLGSDNEQFF. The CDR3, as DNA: TGTGCCAGCAGCTTGGGATCGGACAATGAGCAGTTCTTC.

The CDR3 here is CASSLNAGGWGSPLHF. CDR3 DNA: TGTGCCAGCAGCTTGAACGCAGGGGGCTGGGGTTCACCCCTCCACTTT. The rearrangement uses TRBV5-6 and TRBJ1-6; 8 bases agree with TRBD1. The junction had 9 bases not matched to a gene; V was cut back by 1 base and J by 9 bases. The CDR3 sequence is 16 residues long. Germline CDR1 and CDR2: SGHDT and YYEEEE.

The CDR3 spells CASSFGEGAGSPLHF. In DNA, the CDR3 is TGTGCCAGCAGCTTTGGTGAGGGGGCTGGTTCACCCCTCCACTTT. The chain joins TRBV7-8 to TRBJ1-6; 7 bases match TRBD1. The CDR3 covers 15 residues. After removal of 3 bases from V and 9 bases from J, the junction contained 8 bases not matched to a gene. Germline CDR1 and CDR2: SGHVS and FQNEAQ.

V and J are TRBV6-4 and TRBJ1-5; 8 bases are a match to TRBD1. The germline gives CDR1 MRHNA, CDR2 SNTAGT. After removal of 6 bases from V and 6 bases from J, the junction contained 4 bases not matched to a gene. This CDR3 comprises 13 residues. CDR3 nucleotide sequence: TGTGCCAGCAGCGAGACAGGGGCTCAGCCCCAGCATTTT. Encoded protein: CASSETGAQPQHF.

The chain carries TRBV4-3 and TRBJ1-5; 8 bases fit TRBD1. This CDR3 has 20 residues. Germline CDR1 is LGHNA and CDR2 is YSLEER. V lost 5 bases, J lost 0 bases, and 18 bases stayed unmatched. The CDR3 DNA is TGCGCCAGCAGCAATATCCCGGGTCACAGGGGGGCATATAGCAATCAGCCCCAGCATTTT. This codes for CASSNIPGHRGAYSNQPQHF.

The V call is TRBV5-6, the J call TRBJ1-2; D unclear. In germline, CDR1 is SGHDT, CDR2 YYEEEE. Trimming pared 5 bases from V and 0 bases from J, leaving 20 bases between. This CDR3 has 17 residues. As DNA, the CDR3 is TGTGCCAGCAGTTTACCGATTCAGACTCTAGCTAACTATGGCTACACCTTC. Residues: CASSLPIQTLANYGYTF.

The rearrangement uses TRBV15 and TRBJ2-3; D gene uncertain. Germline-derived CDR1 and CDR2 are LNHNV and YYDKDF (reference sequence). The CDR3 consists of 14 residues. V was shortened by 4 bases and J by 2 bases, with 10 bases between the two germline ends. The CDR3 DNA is TGTGCCACCAGCATCATGCCTATCACAGATACGCAGTATTTT. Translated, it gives CATSIMPITDTQYF.

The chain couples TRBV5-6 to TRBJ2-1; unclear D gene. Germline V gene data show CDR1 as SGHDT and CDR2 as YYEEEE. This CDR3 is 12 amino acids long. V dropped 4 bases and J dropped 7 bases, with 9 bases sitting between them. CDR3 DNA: TGTGCCAGCAGCCCACCCAGTAATGAGCAGTTCTTC. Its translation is CASSPPSNEQFF.

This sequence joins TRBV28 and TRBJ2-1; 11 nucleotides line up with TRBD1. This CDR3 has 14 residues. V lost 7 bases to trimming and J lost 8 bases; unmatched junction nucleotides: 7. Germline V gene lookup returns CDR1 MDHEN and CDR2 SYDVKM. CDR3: CASMGQGVFYEQFF. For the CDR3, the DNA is TGTGCCAGCATGGGACAGGGGGTTTTCTATGAGCAGTTCTTC.

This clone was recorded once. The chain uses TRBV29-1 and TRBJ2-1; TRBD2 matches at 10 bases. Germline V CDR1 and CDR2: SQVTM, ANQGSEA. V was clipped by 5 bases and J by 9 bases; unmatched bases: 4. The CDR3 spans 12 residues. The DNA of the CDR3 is TGCAGCGTTAAGTCTAGCGGGAGTGAGCAGTTCTTC. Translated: CSVKSSGSEQFF.

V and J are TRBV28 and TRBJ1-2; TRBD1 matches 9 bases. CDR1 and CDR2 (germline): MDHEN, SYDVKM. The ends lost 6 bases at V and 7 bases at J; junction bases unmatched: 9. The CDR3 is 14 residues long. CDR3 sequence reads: CASRTTGTGLGYTF. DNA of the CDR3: TGTGCCAGCAGAACCACCGGGACAGGGCTTGGCTACACCTTC.

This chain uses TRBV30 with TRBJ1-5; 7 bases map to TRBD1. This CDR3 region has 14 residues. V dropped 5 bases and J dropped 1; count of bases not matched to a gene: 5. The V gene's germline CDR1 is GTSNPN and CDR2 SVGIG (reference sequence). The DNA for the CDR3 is TGTGCCTGGGGGGGACAGCTAAGCAATCAGCCCCAGCATTTT. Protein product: CAWGGQLSNQPQHF.

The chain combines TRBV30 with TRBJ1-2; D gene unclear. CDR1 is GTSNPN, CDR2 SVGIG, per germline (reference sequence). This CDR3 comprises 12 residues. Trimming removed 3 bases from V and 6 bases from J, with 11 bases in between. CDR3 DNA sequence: TGTGCCTGGAGATTAGGGTACGATGGCTACACCTTC. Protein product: CAWRLGYDGYTF.

CDR3 sequence: CASRGEVRTETQYF. CDR3 nucleotide sequence: TGTGCCAGCAGGGGAGAGGTGCGCACGGAGACCCAGTACTTC. This chain links TRBV2 with TRBJ2-5; D perhaps matches TRBD2 (5 bases). V lost 6 bases to trimming and J lost 5 bases, with 16 bases between them. The length of the CDR3 is 14 residues. Germline lookup yields CDR1 SNHLY and CDR2 FYNNEI.

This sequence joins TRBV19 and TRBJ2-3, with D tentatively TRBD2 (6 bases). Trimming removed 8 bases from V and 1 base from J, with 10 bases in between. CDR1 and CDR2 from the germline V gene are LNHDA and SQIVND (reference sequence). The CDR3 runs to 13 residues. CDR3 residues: CASGERGTDTQYF. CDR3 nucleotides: TGTGCCAGTGGGGAGCGGGGCACAGATACGCAGTATTTT.

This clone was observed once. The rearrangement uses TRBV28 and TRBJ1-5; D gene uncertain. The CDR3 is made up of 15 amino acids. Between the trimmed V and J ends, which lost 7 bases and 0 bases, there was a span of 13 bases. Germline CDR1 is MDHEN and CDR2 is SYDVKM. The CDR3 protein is CASIQLLGSNQPQHF. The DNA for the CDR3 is TGTGCCAGCATCCAACTCCTAGGTAGCAATCAGCCCCAGCATTTT.

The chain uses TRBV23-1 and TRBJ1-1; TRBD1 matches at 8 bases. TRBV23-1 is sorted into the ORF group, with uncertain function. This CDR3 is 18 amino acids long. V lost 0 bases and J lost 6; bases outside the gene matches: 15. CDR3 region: CASSQSSLWQDRAPEAFF. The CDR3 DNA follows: TGCGCCAGCAGTCAATCCAGTTTATGGCAGGACAGGGCGCCTGAAGCTTTCTTT.

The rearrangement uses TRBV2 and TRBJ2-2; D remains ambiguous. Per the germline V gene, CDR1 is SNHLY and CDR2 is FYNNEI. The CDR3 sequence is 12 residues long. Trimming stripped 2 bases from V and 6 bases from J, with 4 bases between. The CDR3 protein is CASSELSGELFF. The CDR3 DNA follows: TGTGCCAGCAGTGAATTGTCCGGGGAGCTGTTTTTT.

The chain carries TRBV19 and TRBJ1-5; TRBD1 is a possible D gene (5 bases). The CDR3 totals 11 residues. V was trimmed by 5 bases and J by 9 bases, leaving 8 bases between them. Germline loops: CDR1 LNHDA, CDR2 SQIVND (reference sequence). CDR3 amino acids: CASSDSAPQHF. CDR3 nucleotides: TGTGCCAGTAGTGACAGCGCGCCCCAGCATTTT.

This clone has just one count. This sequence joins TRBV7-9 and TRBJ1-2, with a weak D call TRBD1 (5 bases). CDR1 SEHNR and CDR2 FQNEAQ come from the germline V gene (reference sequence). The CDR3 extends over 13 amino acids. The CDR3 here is CGGDLPRDYGYTF. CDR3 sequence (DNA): TGTGGTGGGGACCTGCCGCGGGACTATGGCTACACCTTC.